Listed here are 25 T cell receptor beta chains from one sample, sequenced in a study of T-cell reconstitution after alpha-beta-depleted transplantation in children. Unique molecular identifiers were built into the TCRbeta library. MiXCR was run by TCRdb on the PCR reads, yielding one entry per CDR3 protein. The sample shows around 700,000 distinct CDR3 sequences, around 12% of them seen only once. Here the sequenced sample was PBMCs, taken before TCRalphabeta/CD19-depleted stem cell transplant. The receptors stem from a girl under 10 years old with congenital amegakaryocytic thrombocytopenia, due to receive a stem cell transplant.

Many counts were recorded for this clonotype. The chain has TRBV9 and TRBJ2-1; TRBD1 or TRBD2 may be the D gene (7 bases each). CDR1 SGDLS and CDR2 YYNGEE come from the germline V gene. There are 15 residues in the CDR3. Deletions cut 7 bases from V and 6 bases from J, with 20 bases between. The DNA for the CDR3 is TGTGCCAGCGGGGGGGACAGCATTGCACCCAATGAGCAGTTCTTC. Translated, it gives CASGGDSIAPNEQFF.

The sample holds one count of this clonotype. CDR3: CASSQNPDPSTEQYF. The CDR3 DNA sequence: TGTGCCAGCAGCCAGAACCCCGACCCATCCACTGAGCAGTACTTC. The rearrangement uses TRBV11-2 and TRBJ2-7, with unresolved D. This CDR3 is built from 15 residues. V was trimmed by 5 bases and J by 7 bases, leaving 21 bases between them. From germline, CDR1 is SGHAT and CDR2 FQNNGV.

This clonotype was recorded many times. This chain links TRBV29-1 with TRBJ2-7, with a tentative D call TRBD1 (5 bases). The CDR3 has 14 amino acids. V lost 6 bases to trimming and J lost 2 bases, with 17 bases between them. The germline V gene encodes CDR1 SQVTM and CDR2 ANQGSEA. The CDR3 reads CSVLPDSSPYEQYF. Here the CDR3 DNA reads TGCAGCGTCCTACCTGACAGTTCCCCCTACGAGCAGTACTTC.

This clonotype was detected ten times or more. The V call is TRBV20-1, the J call TRBJ2-1, with 10 bases aligning to TRBD2. The J segment lost 0 bases and the V segment lost 0 bases, leaving 11 bases of the junction unmatched. Germline assignment: CDR1 DFQATT and CDR2 SNEGSKA (reference sequence). The CDR3 length is 19 residues. CDR3 nucleotide sequence: TGCAGTGCTAGAGACCTAACTAGCGGGAAGCCTCACTCCTACAATGAGCAGTTCTTC. This codes for CSARDLTSGKPHSYNEQFF.

This clonotype was counted ten times or more. The gene calls are TRBV20-1 and TRBJ1-1; TRBD1 is a possible D gene (5 bases). The CDR3 totals 13 residues. Germline CDR1 is DFQATT and CDR2 is SNEGSKA (reference sequence). With 3 bases removed from V and 2 bases from J, the gap between germline ends came to 10 bases. CDR3: CSASQTVNTEAFF. CDR3 DNA sequence: TGCAGTGCTAGTCAGACAGTTAACACTGAAGCTTTCTTT.

The chain joins TRBV5-1 to TRBJ2-3, with D perhaps matching TRBD1 (5 bases). Trimming cost V 0 bases and J 0 bases, with 14 bases left between them. Germline-derived CDR1 and CDR2 are SGHRS and YFSETQ. The CDR3 consists of 17 residues. In nucleotides, the CDR3 is TGCGCCAGCAGCTTGGCGGCCAGGGTGGGGAGCACAGATACGCAGTATTTT. Residues: CASSLAARVGSTDTQYF.

In this sample, this clonotype turned up many times. The DNA for the CDR3 is TGCGCCAGCAGTGATGGTAGCGGGAGACCAATTTACAATGAGCAGTTCTTC. This codes for CASSDGSGRPIYNEQFF. The rearrangement joins TRBV10-2 to TRBJ2-1; 9 bases match TRBD2. There are 17 residues in the CDR3. Germline V gives CDR1 WSHSY, CDR2 SAAADI. Unmatched junction bases numbered 10, after V lost 3 bases and J lost 4 bases.

This clonotype was counted many times. The rearrangement uses TRBV25-1 and TRBJ2-2; D gene uncertain. Trimming took off 1 base at V and 6 bases at J, with 3 bases between the two ends. The CDR3 spans 12 residues. Per germline, CDR1 MGHDK and CDR2 SYGVNS. The CDR3 protein is CASSELAGELFF. CDR3 DNA: TGTGCCAGCAGTGAATTGGCCGGGGAGCTGTTTTTT.

The chain employs TRBV9 and TRBJ2-1, with D perhaps TRBD1 (5 bases). Trimming removed 2 bases from V and 8 bases from J, with 20 bases in between. CDR3 size: 16 residues. CDR1 is SGDLS, CDR2 YYNGEE, per germline. The CDR3 sequence: CASSVAVAVRADEQFF. DNA of the CDR3: TGTGCCAGCAGCGTCGCGGTGGCGGTCAGGGCCGATGAGCAGTTCTTC.

This clonotype was observed a few times. The chain joins TRBV5-1 to TRBJ2-3; 7 bases line up with TRBD2. J gave up 1 base and V 4 bases, and 9 bases lay outside the gene matches. This CDR3 is built from 16 residues. Germline CDR1 SGHRS, CDR2 YFSETQ. The CDR3, as DNA: TGCGCCAGCAGCGCCTTACTAGCGAGGGGCACAGATACGCAGTATTTT. It yields the protein CASSALLARGTDTQYF.

The table lists this clonotype with a few counts. This rearrangement joins TRBV7-8 to TRBJ1-6, with 7 bases that match TRBD1. The length of the CDR3 is 20 residues. Per the germline V gene, CDR1 is SGHVS and CDR2 is FQNEAQ. The J segment lost 7 bases and the V segment lost 0 bases, leaving 18 bases of the junction unmatched. The CDR3 loop is CASSLAFTGAMEGINSPLHF. The CDR3 nucleotides read TGTGCCAGCAGCTTAGCCTTCACAGGGGCAATGGAGGGTATAAATTCACCCCTCCACTTT.

This clonotype has just a few counts. The chain recombines TRBV11-1 with TRBJ2-4, with 14 bases fitting TRBD2. Germline V lookup: CDR1 SGHAT, CDR2 FQDESV (reference sequence). The ends lost 6 bases at V and 7 bases at J; junction bases unmatched: 14. CDR3 length equals 18 residues. The CDR3 here is CASSSGLAGGVQRNIQYF. CDR3 nucleotide sequence: TGTGCCAGCAGTTCCGGACTAGCGGGAGGAGTGCAGCGGAACATTCAGTACTTC.

This clonotype occurred a few times. The CDR3 spells CASIPLRTDEQFF. The CDR3 coding sequence is TGTGCCAGCATCCCGTTAAGGACCGATGAGCAGTTCTTC. V gene TRBV7-9 combines with J gene TRBJ2-1; D call uncertain. The CDR3 extends over 13 amino acids. Germline V gene lookup returns CDR1 SEHNR and CDR2 FQNEAQ (reference sequence). The V and J ends lost 7 bases and 8 bases respectively, with 15 bases between them.

This clonotype was recorded a few times. The chain links TRBV29-1 to TRBJ2-6; no definite D call. From germline, CDR1 is SQVTM and CDR2 ANQGSEA. This CDR3 is built from 15 residues. The V gene lost 3 bases and the J gene lost 0 bases, with 9 bases spanning the gap. The CDR3 here is CSVESRGSGANVLTF. As DNA, the CDR3 is TGCAGCGTTGAGTCGCGCGGCTCTGGGGCCAACGTCCTGACTTTC.

This clonotype occurred a few times. CDR3 sequence (DNA): TGTGCCAGCAGCTTAACGCGGAAACCTGAGACCCGAGGAGCTAACTATGGCTACACCTTC. This encodes CASSLTRKPETRGANYGYTF. The J gene is TRBJ1-2, the V gene TRBV7-3, with D unclear. The germline V gene encodes CDR1 SGHTA and CDR2 FQGTGA. The CDR3 loop spans 20 amino acids. V lost 0 bases to trimming and J lost 0 bases, with 23 bases between them.

Note on this clonotype: This could be a read error, since a much larger clone is one nucleotide away. The V call is TRBV5-1, the J call TRBJ2-1, with D perhaps matching TRBD2 (5 bases). CDR3 length equals 16 residues. Germline CDR1 SGHRS, CDR2 YFSETQ. DNA of the CDR3: TGCGCCAGCAGCTTGGCGGGTAGCGTTTCCTACAATGAGCAGCTCTTC. It specifies CASSLAGSVSYNEQLF.

This clonotype has ten or more counts. V and J are TRBV12-3 or TRBV12-4 and TRBJ2-2; D is unresolved. V shed 8 bases and J shed 4 bases, with 8 bases lying between them. The CDR3 extends over 12 amino acids. The CDR3 here is CASEHITGELFF. In nucleotides, the CDR3 is TGTGCCAGCGAACATATCACCGGGGAGCTGTTTTTT.

This clonotype was detected many times. V and J are TRBV29-1 and TRBJ2-7; TRBD1 aligns across 7 bases. The CDR3 runs 14 residues. J gave up 3 bases and V 0 bases, and 5 bases lay outside the gene matches. Germline V gene sequence: CDR1 SQVTM, CDR2 ANQGSEA. CDR3 in amino acids: CSVEDWTGCYEQYF. Here the CDR3 DNA reads TGCAGCGTTGAAGATTGGACAGGTTGCTACGAGCAGTACTTC.

This clonotype has only one observation. A much larger clonotype is one base distant, so this may be a read error. The V call is TRBV5-6, the J call TRBJ1-2; D is unresolved. The CDR3 has 11 residues. Germline CDR1 is SGHDT and CDR2 is YYEEEE. This chain's CDR3 is CASRGIYGYPF. CDR3 DNA: TGTGCCAGCAGGGGCATCTATGGCTACCCCTTC.

This clonotype occurred many times. The V call is TRBV12-3 or TRBV12-4, the J call TRBJ1-1; maybe TRBD1 (6 bases). The V end was cut by 6 bases, the J end by 7 bases, with 12 bases between. The length of the CDR3 is 12 residues. The CDR3 here is CASRGANVEAFF. CDR3 nucleotide sequence: TGTGCCAGCAGGGGGGCAAACGTTGAAGCTTTCTTT.

The J gene is TRBJ2-1, the V gene TRBV12-3 or TRBV12-4; tentative D call: TRBD1 (6 bases). CDR3 length: 15 amino acids. Trimming left V 6 bases short and J 7 bases short, with 19 bases between. CDR3 DNA sequence: TGTGCCAGCAGCGTTGGGACATTTCTATTTAATGAGCAGTTCTTC. This gives the protein CASSVGTFLFNEQFF.

Only a few counts were recorded for this clonotype. The rearrangement uses TRBV11-2 and TRBJ2-3; TRBD2 aligns across 7 bases. CDR3 length: 16 amino acids. With V trimmed by 4 bases and J by 5 bases, 12 bases remained unmatched. The germline CDR1 and CDR2 sequences are SGHAT and FQNNGV. As DNA, the CDR3 is TGTGCCAGCAGCTCGAGTTTCGGACTAGAGGTAGATACGCAGTATTTT. Protein sequence: CASSSSFGLEVDTQYF.

This clonotype was seen many times. The chain has TRBV10-3 and TRBJ2-1; TRBD2 matches at 8 bases. The CDR3 loop spans 14 amino acids. V was clipped by 6 bases and J by 7 bases; unmatched bases: 8. The germline CDR1 and CDR2 sequences are ENHRY and SYGVKD. The CDR3 DNA follows: TGTGCCATCAGGCGGGCGGGAGGTGAGAATGAGCAGTTCTTC. Translation: CAIRRAGGENEQFF.

This clonotype was counted ten times or more. The rearrangement joins TRBV12-3 or TRBV12-4 to TRBJ2-3; 9 bases match TRBD2. Trimming at V came to 5 bases and at J to 4 bases, leaving 7 bases not matched to a gene. There are 15 residues in the CDR3. CDR3 sequence reads: CASSRGTSLADTQYF. CDR3 nucleotides: TGTGCCAGCAGTCGGGGGACTAGCCTCGCAGATACGCAGTATTTT.

This clonotype was recorded at least ten times. The V call is TRBV4-1, the J call TRBJ1-5; a possible D gene is TRBD1 (5 bases). This CDR3 is 15 amino acids long. Trimming pared 0 bases from V and 9 bases from J, leaving 15 bases between. The germline CDR1 and CDR2 sequences are MGHRA and YSYEKL. The CDR3 DNA is TGCGCCAGCAGCCAAGATGGAACGGACAAGCGGCCCCAGCATTTT. It specifies CASSQDGTDKRPQHF.